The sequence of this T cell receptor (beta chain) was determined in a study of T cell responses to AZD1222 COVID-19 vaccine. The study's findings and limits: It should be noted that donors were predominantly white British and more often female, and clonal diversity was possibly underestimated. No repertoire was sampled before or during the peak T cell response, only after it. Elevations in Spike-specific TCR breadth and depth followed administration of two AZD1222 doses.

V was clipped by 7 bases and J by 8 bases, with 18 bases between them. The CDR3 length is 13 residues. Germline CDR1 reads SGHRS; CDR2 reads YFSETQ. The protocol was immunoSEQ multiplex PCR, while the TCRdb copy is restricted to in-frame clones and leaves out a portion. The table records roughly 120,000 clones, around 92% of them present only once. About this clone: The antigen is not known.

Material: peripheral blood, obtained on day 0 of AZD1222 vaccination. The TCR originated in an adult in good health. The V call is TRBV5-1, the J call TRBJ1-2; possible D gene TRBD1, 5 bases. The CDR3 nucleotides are TGCGCCAGCTCTGGGAGGGGTCATTACGGCTACACCTTC. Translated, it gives CASSGRGHYGYTF.